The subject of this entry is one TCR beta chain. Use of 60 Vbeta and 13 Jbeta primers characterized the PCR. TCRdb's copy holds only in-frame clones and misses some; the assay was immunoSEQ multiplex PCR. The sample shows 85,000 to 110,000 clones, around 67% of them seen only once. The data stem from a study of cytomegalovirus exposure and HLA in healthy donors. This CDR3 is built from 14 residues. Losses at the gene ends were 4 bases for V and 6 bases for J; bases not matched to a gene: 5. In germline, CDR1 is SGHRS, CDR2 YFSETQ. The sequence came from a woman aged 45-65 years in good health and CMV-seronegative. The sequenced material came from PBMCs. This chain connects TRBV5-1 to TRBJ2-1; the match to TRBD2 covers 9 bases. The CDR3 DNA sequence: TGCGCCAGCAGCACGGCGGGAGGGCTCAATGAGCAGTTCTTC. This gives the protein CASSTAGGLNEQFF.